The rows below give T cell receptor beta chains drawn from one sample of a study of cytomegalovirus exposure and HLA in healthy donors. Sequenced by immunoSEQ multiplex PCR; TCRdb stores in-frame clones only, minus some. The sample consists of 100,000 to 150,000 clones, about two thirds of them appearing once. The sequencing input was PBMCs. All receptors derive from a man between 50 and 59 years old in good health and CMV-seropositive. Both conserved end residues are part of each CDR3. The D gene is left open where the match is weak. Clone size, where shown, is once, few, many, or a class for clones that have expanded.

TRBV7-8	-	-	TRBJ2-1	CASSTRQFNEQFF	TGTGCCAGCAGCACCCGACAGTTCAATGAGCAGTTCTTC
TRBV7-9	-	-	TRBJ2-7	CASSLADSYEQYF	TGTGCCAGCAGCTTGGCAGACTCCTACGAGCAGTACTTC
TRBV5-1	-	once	TRBJ2-7	CASSLKPGSSSYEQYF	TGCGCCAGCAGCTTGAAACCGGGATCCAGCTCCTACGAGCAGTACTTC
TRBV4-2	TRBD2	-	TRBJ2-1	CASSRSGTTYNEQFF	TGTGCCAGCAGCCGGAGCGGGACTACCTACAATGAGCAGTTCTTC
TRBV5-6	TRBD2	-	TRBJ2-7	CASSFGGAPYEQYF	TGTGCCAGCAGCTTCGGGGGGGCCCCCTACGAGCAGTACTTC
TRBV29-1	TRBD1	-	TRBJ2-3	CSVRKQGKDTQYF	TGCAGCGTTAGAAAACAGGGGAAGGATACGCAGTATTTT
TRBV7-2	TRBD1	-	TRBJ2-5	CASSLTRDRQETQYF	TGTGCCAGCAGCTTGACCCGGGACAGGCAAGAGACCCAGTACTTC
TRBV6-1	-	-	TRBJ1-1	CASSRELSAFF	TGTGCCAGCAGTCGGGAGCTTTCGGCTTTCTTT
TRBV6-1	-	-	TRBJ1-1	CASMRHANEAFF	TGTGCCAGCATGCGCCATGCAAATGAAGCTTTCTTT
TRBV7-8	TRBD1	-	TRBJ1-1	CASSLGGGRAEAFF	TGTGCCAGCAGCTTAGGAGGGGGCCGCGCTGAAGCTTTCTTT
TRBV6-1	-	once	TRBJ1-2	CASSGPETNYGYTF	TGTGCCAGCAGTGGGCCGGAGACTAACTATGGCTACACCTTC
TRBV5-4	-	once	TRBJ2-5	CASSLVAVGTQYF	TGTGCCAGCAGCTTGGTGGCGGTCGGGACCCAGTACTTC
TRBV5-1	-	once	TRBJ1-6	CASSLRGDNSPLHF	TGCGCCAGCAGCTTGCGGGGAGATAATTCACCCCTCCACTTT
TRBV7-2	TRBD1	-	TRBJ2-2	CASSPGTGGTGELFF	TGTGCCAGCAGCCCAGGGACAGGGGGCACCGGGGAGCTGTTTTTT
TRBV7-3	TRBD1	-	TRBJ2-7	CASSIDRVFSYEQYF	TGTGCCAGCAGCATCGACAGGGTTTTCTCCTACGAGCAGTACTTC
TRBV27	-	-	TRBJ1-5	CASSLRGSEHQPQHF	TGTGCCAGCAGCCTTAGGGGGTCGGAGCATCAGCCCCAGCATTTT
TRBV7-2	-	-	TRBJ2-2	CASSPYKPGELFF	TGTGCCAGCAGCCCCTATAAACCCGGGGAGCTGTTTTTT
TRBV19	TRBD1	-	TRBJ1-2	CASRARGRGGYTF	TGTGCCAGTCGGGCCAGGGGGCGGGGGGGCTACACCTTC
TRBV20-1	-	-	TRBJ2-1	CSAKGPGLFF	TGCAGTGCGAAAGGCCCAGGTCTGTTCTTC
TRBV12-5	TRBD2	few	TRBJ2-3	CASGLVVASGQDTQYF	TGTGCTAGTGGTTTGGTAGTCGCTAGCGGTCAGGATACGCAGTATTTT
TRBV5-1	TRBD1	-	TRBJ2-5	CASSLARTGGETQYF	TGCGCCAGCAGCTTGGCCCGGACAGGGGGAGAGACCCAGTACTTC
TRBV7-7	TRBD2	few	TRBJ2-7	CASSLALAAYEQYF	TGTGCTAGCAGCTTAGCGCTAGCGGCCTACGAGCAGTACTTC
TRBV25-1	-	-	TRBJ2-3	CASSVSGDTQYF	TGTGCCAGCAGTGTTTCGGGAGATACGCAGTATTTT
TRBV7-2	TRBD1	-	TRBJ1-4	CASSPRQGAEKLFF	TGTGCCAGCAGCCCACGACAGGGGGCAGAAAAACTGTTTTTT
TRBV4-1	TRBD2	-	TRBJ2-5	CASSRLAGETQYF	TGCGCCAGCAGTCGACTAGCGGGGGAGACCCAGTACTTC
TRBV11-3	TRBD2	-	TRBJ2-1	CVSSSGLAGGGEQFF	TGTGTCAGCAGCTCGGGACTAGCGGGAGGGGGTGAGCAGTTCTTC
TRBV4-2	-	-	TRBJ1-5	CASSQGQRIGNQPQHF	TGTGCCAGCAGCCAAGGACAGAGGATAGGTAATCAGCCCCAGCATTTT
TRBV29-1	TRBD2	-	TRBJ2-3	CSVEGGTSGRAWSTDTQYF	TGCAGCGTTGAAGGGGGGACTAGCGGGAGGGCCTGGAGCACAGATACGCAGTATTTT
TRBV28	-	-	TRBJ1-3	CASISEGNTIYF	TGTGCCAGCATCTCAGAAGGAAACACCATATATTTT
TRBV7-6	-	-	TRBJ1-6	CASSSTGYNSPLHF	TGTGCCAGCAGCTCTACAGGGTATAATTCACCCCTCCACTTT
TRBV4-1	-	-	TRBJ1-3	CASSQIRGHLGNTIYF	TGCGCCAGCAGCCAAATCAGGGGCCACCTCGGAAACACCATATATTTT
TRBV5-6	-	-	TRBJ1-5	CASSWRDQPQHF	TGTGCCAGCAGCTGGAGGGATCAGCCCCAGCATTTT
TRBV11-2	TRBD1	-	TRBJ1-2	CASSLGAGGSGYTF	TGTGCCAGCAGCTTAGGGGCAGGGGGGTCTGGCTACACCTTC
TRBV10-3	-	-	TRBJ2-5	CAISEAVREQYF	TGTGCCATCAGTGAGGCCGTGAGGGAGCAGTACTTC
TRBV12-5	-	once	TRBJ1-1	CASAENTGRAFF	TGTGCTAGTGCCGAAAACACGGGTCGGGCTTTCTTT
TRBV6-1	TRBD1	-	TRBJ2-5	CASSGQGGETQYF	TGTGCCAGCAGTGGACAGGGGGGAGAGACCCAGTACTTC
TRBV21-1	-	-	TRBJ1-5	CASSSPTGNSNQPQHF	TGTGCCAGCAGCTCCCCCACCGGGAATAGCAATCAGCCCCAGCATTTT
TRBV7-8	TRBD1	-	TRBJ2-7	CASSPRTGLYEQYF	TGTGCCAGCAGCCCAAGGACAGGCCTCTACGAGCAGTACTTC
TRBV7-9	-	-	TRBJ1-1	CASSWGRTGTEAFF	TGTGCCAGCTCGTGGGGGCGAACGGGCACTGAAGCTTTCTTT
TRBV7-2	-	-	TRBJ1-2	CASSLASGSGYTF	TGTGCCAGCAGCTTAGCGTCGGGGAGTGGCTACACCTTC
TRBV15	-	-	TRBJ1-2	CATSRDGGGNYGYTF	TGTGCCACCAGCAGAGATGGGGGGGGTAACTATGGCTACACCTTC
TRBV15	-	once	TRBJ2-1	CATSRDVAIYNEQFF	TGTGCCACCAGCAGAGATGTCGCGATCTACAATGAGCAGTTCTTC
TRBV7-9	-	-	TRBJ2-3	CASSLEPTVSTDTQYF	TGTGCCAGCAGCTTAGAGCCAACTGTTAGCACAGATACGCAGTATTTT
TRBV15	TRBD1	-	TRBJ2-7	CATSLEQGSSYEQYF	TGTGCCACCAGCTTAGAACAGGGGAGCTCCTACGAGCAGTACTTC